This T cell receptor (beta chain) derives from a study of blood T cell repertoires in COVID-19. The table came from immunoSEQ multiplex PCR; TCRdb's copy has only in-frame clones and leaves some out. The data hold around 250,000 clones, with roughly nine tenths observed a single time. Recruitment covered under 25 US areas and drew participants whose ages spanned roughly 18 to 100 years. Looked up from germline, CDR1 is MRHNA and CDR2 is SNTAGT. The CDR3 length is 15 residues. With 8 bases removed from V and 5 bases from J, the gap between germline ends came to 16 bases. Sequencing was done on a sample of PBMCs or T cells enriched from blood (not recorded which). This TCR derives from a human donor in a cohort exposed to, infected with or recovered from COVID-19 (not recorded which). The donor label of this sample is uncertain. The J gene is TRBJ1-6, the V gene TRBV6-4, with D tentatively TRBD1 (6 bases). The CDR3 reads CASSVDSLNNSPLHF. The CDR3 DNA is TGTGCCAGCTCCGTGGACAGCCTGAATAATTCACCCCTCCACTTT.